What follows describes a single T cell receptor (beta chain). Its antigen is unknown. Base qualities are not provided; no much larger clone lies one nucleotide away. This sample was included in a study of blood T cell repertoires in COVID-19 (TCRdb year 2020). Study-wide context: Samples from collaborators originated in the United States, Italy and Spain and spanned both the acute and convalescent phases of COVID-19. The material from the prospective study consisted of cDNA or gDNA derived from T cells, B-cell-depleted T cells, or PBMCs. Samples came from the ongoing ImmuneRACE study (first 160 participants) plus 1,254 subjects from 6 global collaborators. Sample metadata almost always included a de-identified subject ID, COVID-19 status, age in years and sex. The repertoires were made available in a free public database intended to serve as a resource for research on the immune response to SARS-CoV-2. Deeply sampled blood TCRbeta repertoires from subjects exposed to, actively infected with, or recovered from COVID-19 were included in the dataset. Where HLA class I and class II types were available, the types were taken from metadata supplied by the sample provider, not from assay-based typing.

TCRbeta CDR3 regions were amplified from genomic DNA using the immunoSEQ Assay, a bias-controlled multiplex PCR. Per the source publication's procedure: Nucleated cell counts per sample were estimated from amplification of reference gene primers within the assay. Sequence reads were collapsed and filtered to measure the absolute abundance of every unique TCRbeta CDR3 rearrangement. For each sample, productive Simpson clonality was calculated by taking the square root of Simpson's diversity index across productive rearrangements. TCRdb holds this immuneACCESS table with in-frame rearrangements only. Some clones are missing; in checked studies, unresolved V genes explain under half, and the rest has no known cause. V and J calls and clone size are as listed in that table; D and trimming were resolved from the DNA. This sample comprises 25,000 to 30,000 clones, around 90% of them detected only once. Jointly, the top ten make up less than 10% of the sample.

Collaborating institutions collected whole blood in K2EDTA tubes following their own protocols. For TCRbeta analysis, collaborators shipped samples in one of three forms: frozen whole blood, isolated PBMCs, or DNA extracted from either of those sample types. On the study overall, not on this receptor specifically: How much clinical and demographic metadata was included differed by source and by participant, and the metadata was provided uncurated.

From a lookup of the germline V gene (reference sequence), CDR1 and CDR2 are SEHNR and FQNEAQ. From the cysteine up to the phenylalanine, the CDR3 has a length of 18 residues. Here the CDR3 DNA is all that survives: 54 bases in frame from base 1. At the junction V is shortened by 5 bases and J by 0 bases; bases outside the gene matches: 15. Material for sequencing was peripheral blood. The chain uses TRBV7-9 and TRBJ2-7; TRBD2 fits 8 bases in the junction. The receptor's source is a man between 70 and 80 years old with active or convalescent COVID-19. The nucleotides read TGTGCCAGCAGCATGGACCGATCGCGGGGGGTTGCCTCCTACGAGCAGTACTTC. Its amino acids are CASSMDRSRGVASYEQYF.